This T cell receptor beta chain was sequenced in a study of human T cells and chemical hapten exposure. The overall study: In the sensitization step, 2% DPC was placed on 2 cm by 2 cm of upper inner arm skin.

Indicated time point: patch test 3, about 24 weeks after DPC sensitization. Treatment reported: therapeutic diphenylcyclopropenone sensitization with weekly scalp DPC. The CDR3 contains 11 residues. Germline V CDR1 and CDR2: SQVTM, ANQGSEA. Points from the study as a whole: Given that the donors had alopecia, their immune response may differ from that seen in healthy people. Sensitizing to DPC left TCRs with a frequency above 1 in 1000 unaltered.

As the library was built, unique molecular identifiers were attached to individual cDNA molecules. MiXCR, applied by TCRdb to the RACE reads, yields one record per CDR3 protein. The repertoire consists of 120,000 or so distinct CDR3 sequences, with 10% to 12% occurring once and the leading ten covering roughly 2.3%. This clonotype was counted only a few times. Its specificity is not known. Here the sequenced sample was whole blood, taken in connection with sensitization to the hapten diphenylcyclopropenone (DPC). The receptor was derived from a woman between 50 and 59 years old with alopecia areata. Some clones in this sample may be carry-over from other donors' samples. The chain is built from TRBV29-1 and TRBJ1-1; D unresolved. The CDR3 region has the DNA TGCATCGGTCGCTTTAACACTGAAGCTTTCTTT. Protein: CIGRFNTEAFF.